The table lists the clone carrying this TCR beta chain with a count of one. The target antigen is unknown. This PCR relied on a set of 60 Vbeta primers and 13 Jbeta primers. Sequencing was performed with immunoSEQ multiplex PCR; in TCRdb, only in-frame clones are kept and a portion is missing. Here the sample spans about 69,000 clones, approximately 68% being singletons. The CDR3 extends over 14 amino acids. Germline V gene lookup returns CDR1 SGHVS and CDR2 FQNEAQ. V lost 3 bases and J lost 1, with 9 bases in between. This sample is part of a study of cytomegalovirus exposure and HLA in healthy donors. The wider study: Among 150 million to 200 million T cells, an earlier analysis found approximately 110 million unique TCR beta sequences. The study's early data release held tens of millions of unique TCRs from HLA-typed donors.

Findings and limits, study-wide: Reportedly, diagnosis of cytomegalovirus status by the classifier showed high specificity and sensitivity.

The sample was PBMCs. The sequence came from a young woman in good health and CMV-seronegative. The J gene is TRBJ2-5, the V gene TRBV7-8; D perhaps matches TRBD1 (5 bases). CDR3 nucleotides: TGTGCCAGCAGCTTCAGGGTATTCCAAGAGACCCAGTACTTC. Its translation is CASSFRVFQETQYF.